The next 29 T cell receptor beta chains were all read from a single sample in a study of CD8+CD57+ T cells in acquired aplastic anemia. Before being chosen for sequencing, patients had shown CD8+CD57+ cell expansion by flow cytometry. TCR beta VDJ and CDR3 were profiled, and genomic DNA was the template. One entry per CDR3 protein results from TCRdb running MiXCR on the reads. The profile covers 200,000 to 250,000 distinct CDR3 sequences, with roughly 45% appearing a single time and just under 20% taken by the ten largest. Material for sequencing was sorted CD4+, CD8+, or CD8+CD57+ T cells (not recorded which) from PBMCs. The receptors originated from a human donor with aplastic anemia.

At least ten counts were recorded for this clonotype. CDR3 sequence reads: CSVEEDDYGYTF. The CDR3 nucleotides read TGCAGCGTTGAGGAGGACGACTATGGCTACACCTTC. The rearrangement joins TRBV29-1 to TRBJ1-2; no firm D call. V gave up 3 bases and J gave up 3 bases, with 8 bases separating them. CDR3 length: 12 residues. CDR1 and CDR2 from the germline V gene are SQVTM and ANQGSEA.

The chain uses TRBV4-1 and TRBJ1-4, with a tentative D call TRBD1 (5 bases). CDR1 is MGHRA and CDR2 is YSYEKL in the germline V gene. V was cut by 3 bases and J by 4 bases, with 18 bases left in between. The CDR3 is made up of 17 amino acids. For the CDR3, the DNA is TGCGCCAGCAGCCAGCCGGGGGTCAGAGCCGTTAATGAAAAACTGTTTTTT. The encoded protein is CASSQPGVRAVNEKLFF.

This clonotype was seen a few times. The chain carries TRBV3-1 and TRBJ1-6; weak D call: TRBD1 (5 bases). Trimming took 4 bases from V and 8 from J, leaving 24 bases between them. The CDR3 is 18 residues long. CDR1 and CDR2 from the germline V gene are LGHDT and YNNKEL (reference sequence). CDR3 DNA: TGTGCCAGCAGCCCCCCCAGGGCTAGGGTGAGTTCGGATTCACCCCTCCACTTT. Translated, it gives CASSPPRARVSSDSPLHF. Full variable domain (remainder filled in from reference TRBV3-1 and TRBJ1-6): DTAVSQTPKYLVTQMGNDKSIKCEQNLGHDTMYWYKQDSKKFLKIMFSYNNKELIINETVPNRFSPKSPDKAHLNLHINSLELGDSAVYFCASSPPRARVSSDSPLHFGNGTRLTVT.

About this clonotype: The DNA is omitted, as the CDR3 cannot be located on it reliably, and the CDR3 follows TCRdb's listing. This chain joins TRBV2 and TRBJ2-7; TRBD1, the table's D call, lacks a check against the DNA. The CDR3 region is 23 residues in length, termini included. Germline V gene sequence: CDR1 SNHLY, CDR2 FYNNEI. CDR3 residues: CATHGADCHQYPCASSSVYEQYF.

Many counts were recorded for this clonotype. This chain joins TRBV19 and TRBJ1-6; a possible D gene is TRBD1 (5 bases). The CDR3 loop spans 14 amino acids. Trimming pared 3 bases from V and 9 bases from J, leaving 12 bases between. From germline, CDR1 is LNHDA and CDR2 SQIVND (reference sequence). CDR3 in DNA: TGTGCCAGTAGTATGGGTGGGGCTAGTTCACCCCTCCACTTT. Encoded protein: CASSMGGASSPLHF.

V is TRBV25-1 and J is TRBJ1-1, with unresolved D. The germline CDR1 and CDR2 sequences are MGHDK and SYGVNS. This CDR3 has 13 amino acids. Trimming took 6 bases from V and 5 from J, leaving 13 bases between them. CDR3 sequence (DNA): TGTGCCAGCAGCGACCCCGGAGGGACTGAAGCTTTCTTT. It codes for CASSDPGGTEAFF.

With regard to this clonotype: No conserved phenylalanine or tryptophan ends this CDR3, so it is likely a read error. The DNA is left out, because the CDR3 cannot be placed on it with certainty; the CDR3 is given as TCRdb lists it. This chain connects TRBV7-2 to TRBJ1-1. Germline V CDR1 and CDR2: SGHTA, FQGNSA. The CDR3 is made up of 13 amino acids, end residues included. CDR3 region: CASRIRVATPSVR.

This clonotype has ten or more counts. V and J are TRBV19 and TRBJ2-7, with D tentatively TRBD1 (5 bases). Germline lookup yields CDR1 LNHDA and CDR2 SQIVND (reference sequence). V gave up 7 bases and J gave up 1 base, with 17 bases separating them. This CDR3 spans 15 amino acids. Here the CDR3 DNA reads TGTGCCAGTAAATACCAGGGTACGGGTTCCTACGAGCAGTACTTC. Protein product: CASKYQGTGSYEQYF. Full variable domain (missing parts from reference TRBV19 and TRBJ2-7): DGGITQSPKYLFRKEGQNVTLSCEQNLNHDAMYWYRQDPGQGLRLIYYSQIVNDFQKGDIAEGYSVSREKKESFPLTVTSAQKNPTAFYLCASKYQGTGSYEQYFGPGTRLTVT.

In this sample, this clonotype turned up once. The chain employs TRBV2 and TRBJ2-5; 7 bases are a match to TRBD1. Germline CDR1 reads SNHLY; CDR2 reads FYNNEI. The CDR3 loop spans 10 amino acids. CDR3 DNA: TGTGCACAGGGGAACGGCGTCCAGTACTTC. Its translation is CAQGNGVQYF. Supplemented by reference TRBV2 and TRBJ2-5, the full variable domain reads EPEVTQTPSHQVTQMGQEVILRCVPISNHLYFYWYRQILGQKVEFLVSFYNNEISEKSEIFDDQFSVERPDGSNFTLKIRSTKLEDSAMYFCAQGNGVQYFGPGTRLLVL.

The chain combines TRBV24-1 with TRBJ2-3; no reliable D call. The CDR3 sequence is 13 residues long. Per the germline V gene, CDR1 is KGHDR and CDR2 is SFDVKD. Trimming removed 3 bases from V and 4 bases from J, with 7 bases in between. CDR3 nucleotides: TGTGCCACCAGTGATCCCCCCTCAGATACGCAGTATTTT. This codes for CATSDPPSDTQYF.

The chain employs TRBV12-3 or TRBV12-4 and TRBJ1-5, with D unresolved. The ends were cut back, 0 bases at V and 11 bases at J, with 14 bases in the middle. CDR3 length: 14 residues. CDR3: CASSLAARGETQHF. The CDR3 DNA sequence: TGTGCCAGCAGTTTAGCGGCGCGTGGGGAGACCCAGCATTTT.

Ten or more counts support this clonotype. The chain carries TRBV6-5 and TRBJ2-2, with TRBD1 identical over 7 bases. Trimming removed 0 bases from V and 5 bases from J; junction bases left unmatched: 3. The V gene's germline CDR1 is MNHEY and CDR2 SVGAGI. This CDR3 has 15 residues. CDR3: CASSYSVQGTGELFF. The CDR3, as DNA: TGTGCCAGCAGTTACTCGGTACAGGGGACCGGGGAGCTGTTTTTT.

The chain carries TRBV20-1 and TRBJ2-7; 7 positions match TRBD2. This CDR3 is 15 amino acids long. V shed 5 bases and J 3 bases; nucleotides not matched to a gene: 13. Per the germline V gene, CDR1 is DFQATT and CDR2 is SNEGSKA (reference sequence). CDR3 nucleotides: TGCAGTGCTGGGGAGAGCGGGGCTCCACTCTACGAGCAGTACTTC. Translated, it gives CSAGESGAPLYEQYF.

With respect to this clonotype: The junction departs from germline at one end; a sequencing error may be responsible. V and J are TRBV9 and TRBJ1-1; D gene uncertain. Germline loops: CDR1 SGDLS, CDR2 YYNGEE. This CDR3 has 14 amino acids. This CDR3 is CASSFSPVNIEAFF. The CDR3, as DNA: TGTGCCAGCTCTTTTTCCCCGGTGAACATTGAAGCTTTCTTT.

The chain uses TRBV10-3 and TRBJ2-2; D remains ambiguous. The germline CDR1 and CDR2 sequences are ENHRY and SYGVKD. V was clipped by 10 bases and J by 8 bases, with 17 bases between them. The CDR3 consists of 13 residues. CDR3 amino acids: CASSVAGLGELFF. As DNA, the CDR3 is TGTGCCAGCAGCGTAGCTGGGCTGGGGGAGCTGTTTTTT.

To note about this clonotype: The junction departs from germline at one end; a sequencing error may be responsible. This chain connects TRBV10-3 to TRBJ1-5; unclear D gene. The CDR3 extends over 14 amino acids. Per germline, CDR1 ENHRY and CDR2 SYGVKD. The CDR3 DNA sequence: TGTGCCAGCAGTGTCGAGTCTTTGAATCAGCCCCAGCATTTT. Its protein is CASSVESLNQPQHF.

V and J are TRBV20-1 and TRBJ2-7; D may be TRBD1 (6 bases). The ends were cut back, 4 bases at V and 4 bases at J, with 8 bases in the middle. CDR3 length: 11 amino acids. Germline CDR1 DFQATT, CDR2 SNEGSKA (reference sequence). The CDR3 region has the DNA TGCAGTGCTACCCAGGGGTACGAGCAGTACTTC. Encoded protein: CSATQGYEQYF.

Comments on this clonotype: A single base separates this from a much larger clone, so it may be a read error. This chain uses TRBV5-1 with TRBJ2-2; 8 nucleotides align to TRBD1. CDR3 size: 16 residues. Looked up from germline, CDR1 is SGHRS and CDR2 is YFSETQ. CDR3 DNA: TGCGCCAACAGCTTGGGAGGACAGGGGAACACCGGGGAGCTGTTTTTT. This gives the protein CANSLGGQGNTGELFF.

This chain uses TRBV20-1 with TRBJ2-3; D gene uncertain. Between the trimmed V and J ends, which lost 3 bases and 0 bases, there was a span of 10 bases. Germline CDR1 DFQATT, CDR2 SNEGSKA (reference sequence). This CDR3 contains 14 residues. The CDR3, as DNA: TGCAGTGCTAGTACGGTGACTAGCACAGATACGCAGTATTTT. This sequence encodes CSASTVTSTDTQYF.

V and J are TRBV5-1 and TRBJ1-3; D is undetermined. The length of the CDR3 is 15 residues. V was trimmed by 4 bases and J by 0 bases, leaving 11 bases between them. Looked up from germline, CDR1 is SGHRS and CDR2 is YFSETQ. The CDR3 sequence is CASSQYGSSGNTIYF. In DNA, the CDR3 is TGCGCCAGCAGCCAGTACGGGAGCTCTGGAAACACCATATATTTT.

This clonotype was found once. The chain links TRBV15 to TRBJ2-7, with D perhaps assigned TRBD1 or TRBD2 (6 bases each). The V end lost 0 bases, the J end lost 3 bases, and 12 bases lay between the germline ends. CDR3 length: 15 amino acids. CDR1 is LNHNV and CDR2 is YYDKDF in the germline V gene (reference sequence). The CDR3 region is CATSRDAEGGYEQYF. CDR3 coding DNA: TGTGCCACCAGCAGAGATGCTGAGGGGGGCTACGAGCAGTACTTC.

This chain connects TRBV5-8 to TRBJ2-1, with D unresolved. V gave up 2 bases and J gave up 4 bases, with 19 bases separating them. This CDR3 is 17 amino acids long. CDR1 and CDR2 from the germline V gene are SGHTS and YDEGEE. This CDR3 is CASSFLPRALGYNEQFF. The DNA for the CDR3 is TGTGCCAGCAGCTTCCTACCCCGGGCTTTAGGGTACAATGAGCAGTTCTTC.

The chain couples TRBV7-9 to TRBJ1-6; D is uncertain. The V and J ends lost 1 base and 9 bases respectively, with 4 bases between them. CDR3 length: 12 residues. The germline gives CDR1 SEHNR, CDR2 FQNEAQ (reference sequence). The CDR3 sequence is CASSLDVSPLHF. CDR3 coding DNA: TGTGCCAGCAGCTTAGATGTTTCACCCCTCCACTTT. The full variable domain, with the rest looked up from reference TRBV7-9 and TRBJ1-6, is DTGVSQNPRHKITKRGQNVTFRCDPISEHNRLYWYRQTLGQGPEFLTYFQNEAQLEKSRLLSDRFSAERPKGSFSTLEIQRTEQGDSAMYLCASSLDVSPLHFGNGTRLTVT.

In this sample, this clonotype turned up many times. The rearrangement uses TRBV25-1 and TRBJ1-5; tentative D call: TRBD1 (6 bases). The CDR3 spans 16 residues. CDR1 and CDR2 from the germline V gene are MGHDK and SYGVNS. V dropped 3 bases and J dropped 11 bases, with 23 bases sitting between them. The CDR3 protein is CASSDHRGGGVGAQHF. CDR3 DNA: TGTGCCAGCAGTGACCATCGGGGGGGCGGCGTCGGGGCCCAGCATTTT.

In DNA, the CDR3 is TGCGCCAGCAGCCCGGGCCTCCTAGACGAGCAGTACTTC. Translating gives CASSPGLLDEQYF. The chain is built from TRBV5-1 and TRBJ2-7; D gene uncertain. The CDR3 totals 13 residues. The germline gives CDR1 SGHRS, CDR2 YFSETQ. Trimming shortened V by 4 bases and J by 5 bases, and 13 bases separated the two germline ends.

This clonotype has ten or more counts. This chain joins TRBV25-1 and TRBJ2-5, with 10 positions matching TRBD2. The CDR3 totals 18 residues. Trimming at V came to 3 bases and at J to 5 bases, leaving 15 bases not matched to a gene. Looked up from germline, CDR1 is MGHDK and CDR2 is SYGVNS. The CDR3 loop is CASSEGDLAGVGRETQYF. In nucleotides, the CDR3 is TGTGCCAGCAGTGAGGGGGACCTAGCGGGGGTCGGGCGGGAGACCCAGTACTTC.

This clonotype appeared many times. This chain links TRBV29-1 with TRBJ2-7; D gene uncertain. Looked up from germline, CDR1 is SQVTM and CDR2 is ANQGSEA. This CDR3 spans 15 amino acids. V shed 0 bases and J shed 2 bases, with 14 bases lying between them. The CDR3 sequence is CSVEDLRGKPYEQYF. In DNA, the CDR3 is TGCAGCGTTGAAGATCTTCGCGGAAAACCCTACGAGCAGTACTTC.

This clonotype was picked up many times. This rearrangement joins TRBV4-2 to TRBJ1-1; 7 nucleotides align to TRBD1. The CDR3 is 15 amino acids. The germline V gene has CDR1 LGHNA and CDR2 YNFKEQ. J lost 4 bases, V lost 0 bases, and 5 bases had no gene match. DNA of the CDR3: TGTGCCAGCAGCCAAGATAGCAGGGGGAGCACTGAAGCTTTCTTT. Translation: CASSQDSRGSTEAFF.

This clonotype has at least ten counts. The chain recombines TRBV6-2 or TRBV6-3 with TRBJ1-2; TRBD1 agrees at 8 bases. V shed 6 bases and J 4 bases; nucleotides not matched to a gene: 10. There are 15 residues in the CDR3. Germline V CDR1 and CDR2: MNHEY, SVGEGT. CDR3 region: CASSQTGQVVYGYTF. CDR3 nucleotides: TGTGCCAGCAGCCAGACGGGACAGGTAGTCTATGGCTACACCTTC.